This T cell receptor beta chain was obtained from a study of cytomegalovirus exposure and HLA in healthy donors. Study-wide points: Other equally common chains were less clonally expanded than HLA-associated TCR beta chains, a later analysis showed. High sensitivity and specificity were reportedly achieved when the classifier diagnosed cytomegalovirus status.

Germline trimming cut 0 bases from V and 6 bases from J; bases unmatched to any gene: 8. Germline V gene data show CDR1 as LGHNA and CDR2 as YSLEER. The CDR3 has 15 amino acids. Worth noting for this clone: Antigen specificity is unknown.

PCR was performed using 60 Vbeta and 13 Jbeta primers. In the original analysis: There were around 78 million unique TCR beta chains by a later count, and 10 million to 12 million of them were shared. Some clones are missing from TCRdb's copy, which holds only in-frame ones; the method was immunoSEQ multiplex PCR. The V and J calls and clone size come from that table; D and trimming were worked out from the DNA. The table shows approximately 59,000 clones, with around 73% occurring only once. Specimen: PBMCs. The V gene is TRBV4-3, the J gene TRBJ2-7; 7 bases match TRBD2. This TCR was sampled from a girl aged 5 to 17 in good health and CMV-seropositive. CDR3 sequence reads: CASSQDTASGSEQYF. The CDR3, as DNA: TGCGCCAGCAGCCAAGATACGGCTAGCGGTAGCGAGCAGTACTTC.